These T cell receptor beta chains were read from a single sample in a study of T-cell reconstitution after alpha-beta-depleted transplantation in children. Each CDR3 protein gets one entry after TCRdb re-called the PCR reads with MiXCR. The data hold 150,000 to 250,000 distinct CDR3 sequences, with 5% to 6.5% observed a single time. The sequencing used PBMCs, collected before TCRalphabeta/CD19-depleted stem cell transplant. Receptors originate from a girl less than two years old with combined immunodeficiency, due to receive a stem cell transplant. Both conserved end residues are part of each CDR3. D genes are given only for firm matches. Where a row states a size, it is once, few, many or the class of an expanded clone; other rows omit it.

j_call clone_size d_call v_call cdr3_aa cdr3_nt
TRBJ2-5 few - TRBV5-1 CASSLNFFRETQYF TGCGCCAGCAGCTTGAATTTTTTCCGGGAGACCCAGTACTTC
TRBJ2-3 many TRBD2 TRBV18 CASSPGLTTDTQYF TGTGCCAGCTCACCGGGACTAACCACAGATACGCAGTATTTT
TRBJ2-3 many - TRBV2 CASSEPTTDTQYF TGTGCCAGCAGTGAACCCACGACAGATACGCAGTATTTT
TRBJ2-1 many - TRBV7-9 CASSPPDTSYNEQFF TGTGCCAGCAGCCCCCCCGACACATCCTACAATGAGCAGTTCTTC
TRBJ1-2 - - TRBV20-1 CSARSPGRNGYTF TGCAGTGCTAGATCCCCAGGGAGAAATGGCTACACCTTC
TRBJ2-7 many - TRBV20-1 CSARDPTPRGGSYEQYF TGCAGTGCTAGAGATCCCACCCCAAGGGGGGGCTCCTACGAGCAGTACTTC
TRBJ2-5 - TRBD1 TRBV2 CASSFTLPLTGGIETQYF TGTGCCAGCAGTTTCACCCTACCCTTGACAGGGGGGATAGAGACCCAGTACTTC
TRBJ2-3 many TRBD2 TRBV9 CASSVPTSGADTQYF TGTGCCAGCAGCGTCCCGACTAGCGGGGCAGATACGCAGTATTTT
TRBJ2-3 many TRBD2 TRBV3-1 CASSQVTSGHARDTQYF TGTGCCAGCAGCCAGGTTACTAGCGGCCATGCCCGGGATACGCAGTATTTT
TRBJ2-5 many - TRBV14 CASSQEPKKRIASETQYF TGTGCCAGCAGCCAAGAACCGAAAAAGAGGATTGCTTCGGAGACCCAGTACTTC
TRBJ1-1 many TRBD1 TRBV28 CAILGQGRRNTEAFF TGTGCCATCCTAGGACAGGGGCGAAGAAACACTGAAGCTTTCTTT
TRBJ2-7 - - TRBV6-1 CASSGGLRSSYEQYF TGTGCCAGCAGCGGTGGGCTTAGGAGCTCCTACGAGCAGTACTTC
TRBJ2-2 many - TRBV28 CASSLSVTGELFF TGTGCCAGCAGTTTATCCGTCACCGGGGAGCTGTTTTTT
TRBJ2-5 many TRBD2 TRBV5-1 CASRGLAGEQETQYF TGCGCCAGCAGGGGACTAGCGGGAGAACAAGAGACCCAGTACTTC
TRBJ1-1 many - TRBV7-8 CASSLPRTGNTEAFF TGTGCCAGCAGCTTACCGAGGACGGGGAACACTGAAGCTTTCTTT
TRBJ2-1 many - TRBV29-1 CSGPLVDNEQFF TGCAGCGGTCCTCTAGTGGACAATGAGCAGTTCTTC
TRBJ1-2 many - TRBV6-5 CASSRIRGRYGYTF TGTGCCAGCAGTCGGATCAGGGGTCGGTATGGCTACACCTTC
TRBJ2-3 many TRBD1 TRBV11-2 CASSRLTGGDTQYF TGTGCCAGCAGCCGCTTAACAGGGGGAGATACGCAGTATTTT
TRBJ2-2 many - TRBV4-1 CASSQDPRVNTGELFF TGCGCCAGCAGCCAAGATCCCAGGGTGAACACCGGGGAGCTGTTTTTT
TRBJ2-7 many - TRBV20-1 CSARDWGRYEQYF TGCAGTGCTAGAGATTGGGGGAGGTACGAGCAGTACTTC
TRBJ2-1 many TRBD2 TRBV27 CASSFLAGGPQFF TGTGCCAGCAGTTTCCTAGCGGGGGGGCCGCAGTTCTTC
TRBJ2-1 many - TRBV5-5 CASSLESRLYNEQFF TGTGCCAGCAGCTTGGAGTCTAGACTATACAATGAGCAGTTCTTC
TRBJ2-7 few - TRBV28 CASSLSKSYEQYF TGTGCCAGCAGTTTATCGAAAAGCTACGAGCAGTACTTC
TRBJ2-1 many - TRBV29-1 CSVDEGYNHNEQFF TGCAGCGTTGATGAAGGCTATAACCACAATGAGCAGTTCTTC
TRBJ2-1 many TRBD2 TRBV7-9 CASSIGTSGSYFDEQFF TGTGCCAGCAGCATCGGGACTAGCGGGAGTTATTTCGATGAGCAGTTCTTC
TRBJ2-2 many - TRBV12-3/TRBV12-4 CASSLGSHTGELFF TGTGCCAGCAGTTTGGGATCTCACACCGGGGAGCTGTTTTTT
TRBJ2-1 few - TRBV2 CASTSQTVSYSYNEQFF TGTGCCAGCACCTCCCAGACGGTTTCGTACTCCTACAATGAGCAGTTCTTC
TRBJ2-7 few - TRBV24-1 CATSEDRYSEQYF TGTGCCACCAGTGAAGACAGGTATTCCGAGCAGTACTTC
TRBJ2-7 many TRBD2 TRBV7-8 CASSIRPSGSEEQYF TGTGCCAGCAGCATTAGGCCTAGCGGGTCGGAAGAGCAGTACTTC
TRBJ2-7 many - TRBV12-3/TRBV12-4 CASTLGGGGEQYF TGTGCCAGCACCCTAGGGGGAGGAGGCGAGCAGTACTTC
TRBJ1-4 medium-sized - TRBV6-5 CASRSQQGGAEKLFF TGTGCCAGCAGGAGTCAACAGGGAGGCGCGGAAAAACTGTTTTTT
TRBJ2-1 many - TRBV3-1 CASSQVEQPGNEQFF TGTGCCAGCAGCCAAGTTGAGCAGCCAGGGAATGAGCAGTTCTTC
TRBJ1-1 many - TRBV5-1 CASSLEMNTEAFF TGCGCCAGCAGCTTGGAGATGAACACTGAAGCTTTCTTT
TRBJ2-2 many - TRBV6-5 CASRGPTGELFF TGTGCCAGCAGGGGGCCCACCGGGGAGCTGTTTTTT
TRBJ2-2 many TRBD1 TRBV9 CASSPPPGQAGGELFF TGTGCCAGCAGCCCCCCTCCGGGACAGGCCGGCGGGGAGCTGTTTTTT
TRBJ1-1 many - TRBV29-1 CSGGPSRGGTEAFF TGCAGCGGGGGCCCGTCCCGAGGGGGGACTGAAGCTTTCTTT
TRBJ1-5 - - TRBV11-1 CASSLDADQPQHF TGTGCCAGCAGCTTAGACGCGGATCAGCCCCAGCATTTT
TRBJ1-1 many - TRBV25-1 CASSEYQGLGTEAFF TGTGCCAGCAGTGAATATCAGGGATTGGGCACTGAAGCTTTCTTT
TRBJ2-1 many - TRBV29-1 CSVAGGSYNEQFF TGCAGCGTTGCAGGGGGGTCCTACAATGAGCAGTTCTTC
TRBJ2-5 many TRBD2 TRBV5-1 CASGRTSGRPIQETQYF TGCGCCAGCGGGCGGACTAGCGGGAGGCCGATACAAGAGACCCAGTACTTC
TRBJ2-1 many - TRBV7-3 CASSFSPFSEGYNEQFF TGTGCCAGCAGCTTTTCCCCTTTTAGCGAGGGCTACAATGAGCAGTTCTTC
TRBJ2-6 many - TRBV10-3 CAISDRGSGANVLTF TGTGCCATCAGTGACAGGGGCTCTGGGGCCAACGTCCTGACTTTC
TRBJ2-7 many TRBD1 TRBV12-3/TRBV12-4 CASRRTGTSYEQYF TGTGCCAGCAGACGGACAGGGACTTCCTACGAGCAGTACTTC
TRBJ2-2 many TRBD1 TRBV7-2 CASSLGTGSTGELFF TGTGCCAGCAGCTTAGGGACAGGGAGCACCGGGGAGCTGTTTTTT
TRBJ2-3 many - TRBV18 CASSPYQEGRGDTQYF TGTGCCAGCTCGCCTTATCAGGAGGGCCGGGGAGATACGCAGTATTTT
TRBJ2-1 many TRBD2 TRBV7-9 CASSFRLAGAYNEQFF TGTGCCAGCAGCTTCAGACTAGCGGGGGCCTACAATGAGCAGTTCTTC
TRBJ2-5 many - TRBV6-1 CASSGVQGGETQYF TGTGCCAGCAGTGGGGTACAGGGTGGCGAGACCCAGTACTTC
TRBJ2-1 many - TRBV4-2 CASSQGPSLVDEQFF TGTGCCAGCAGCCAAGGCCCAAGTCTCGTCGATGAGCAGTTCTTC
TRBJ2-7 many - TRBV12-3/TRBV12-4 CASSLNRLGGQPFYEQYF TGTGCCAGCAGTTTAAATAGGCTGGGCGGACAGCCATTCTACGAGCAGTACTTC
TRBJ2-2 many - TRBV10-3 CAISGQTGELFF TGTGCCATCAGTGGACAGACCGGGGAGCTGTTTTTT
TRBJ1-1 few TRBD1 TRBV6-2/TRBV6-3 CASSYWWQGVHTEAFF TGTGCCAGCAGTTACTGGTGGCAGGGGGTTCACACTGAAGCTTTCTTT